A selection of T cell receptor beta chains follows, all from one sample in a study of blood T cell repertoires in COVID-19. Here immunoSEQ multiplex PCR was the method, and the copy in TCRdb shows in-frame clones only, minus some. Among about 180,000 clones listed, approximately 84% were seen once. The sequencing sample was made of peripheral blood. These receptors were obtained from a human donor in a cohort sampled during active COVID-19. Both conserved end residues are trimmed from each CDR3. The order of the fields is V gene, J gene, CDR3 protein.

v_call: TRBV19
j_call: TRBJ1-5
cdr3_aa: ASNPTGFVRPQH

v_call: TRBV9
j_call: TRBJ1-5
cdr3_aa: ASATGDSNQPQH

v_call: TRBV6-6
j_call: TRBJ1-1
cdr3_aa: ASGGGKNTEAF

v_call: TRBV5-1
j_call: TRBJ1-3
cdr3_aa: ASTIDYGNTIY

v_call: TRBV13
j_call: TRBJ2-1
cdr3_aa: ASSATGFQIDNEQF

v_call: TRBV11-2
j_call: TRBJ2-7
cdr3_aa: ASSTIRTHYEQY

v_call: TRBV9
j_call: TRBJ1-2
cdr3_aa: ASSSLQGAGEGYT

v_call: TRBV25-1
j_call: TRBJ1-4
cdr3_aa: ASSVRDRRLNEKLF

v_call: TRBV5-3
j_call: TRBJ2-7
cdr3_aa: ACPDGELAGVHYEQY

v_call: TRBV6-5
j_call: TRBJ2-5
cdr3_aa: ASSLAEETQY

v_call: TRBV4-1
j_call: TRBJ1-5
cdr3_aa: ASSQVTGLGSNQPQH